The clone carrying this T cell receptor (beta chain) was observed a single time. Its cognate antigen is unknown. Germline-derived CDR1 and CDR2 are MDHEN and SYDVKM. The CDR3 is 15 residues long. Trimming removed 6 bases from V and 4 bases from J; junction bases left unmatched: 9. This record belongs to a study of OX40 agonist ivuxolimab in advanced cancers. The overall study: Ivuxolimab, which is an agonistic anti-OX40 (CD134) antibody, was administered to the patients. Dose-escalation patients were diagnosed with hepatocellular carcinoma, melanoma, renal cell cancer or head and neck cancer.

Study findings and constraints: The study found among the lowest clonal expansion in partial responders at 0.1-3.0 mg/kg. On average, CD8+ T cells showed a greater number of expanded clones than CD4+.

Data came from immunoSEQ multiplex PCR; TCRdb stores just in-frame clones and leaves some out. Among 35,000 or so clones listed, roughly four fifths were seen once. The rearrangement joins TRBV28 to TRBJ2-5; TRBD2 matches 9 bases. The receptor's source is an adult with an advanced solid tumor such as melanoma, head and neck, liver or kidney cancer. This material consisted of CD4+ or CD8+ T cells sorted from blood, taken in a trial of the OX40 agonist ivuxolimab. CDR3 DNA sequence: TGTGCCAGCAGGTGGGGACTGGGACTAGCAGAGACCCAGTACTTC. Translation: CASRWGLGLAETQYF.